These 8 T cell receptor beta chains share one sample of origin, sequenced in a study of T-cell memory formation after mild COVID-19. One entry per CDR3 protein results from TCRdb running MiXCR on the 5' RACE reads. Of approximately 150,000 distinct CDR3 sequences listed, 6% were seen once; the top ten hold roughly 2.1%. Material for sequencing was PBMCs or a T cell subset sorted from them (not recorded which). These receptors were obtained from an adult woman who had mild COVID-19 (a few samples of this study predate the infection). Cell type and time point are not known.

The chain has TRBV5-1 and TRBJ2-1; D might be TRBD1 (5 bases). The length of the CDR3 is 16 residues. Germline loops: CDR1 SGHRS, CDR2 YFSETQ. V was clipped by 0 bases and J by 4 bases, with 14 bases between them. The CDR3 DNA reads TGCGCCAGCAGCTTGGAACAGGCGGTCGGTTACAATGAGCAGTTCTTC. Translated: CASSLEQAVGYNEQFF.

There are many counts of this clonotype. The chain recombines TRBV12-3 or TRBV12-4 with TRBJ2-1; 11 bases fit TRBD2. The ends lost 8 bases at V and 3 bases at J; junction bases unmatched: 9. CDR3 length equals 16 residues. The CDR3 is CASGIKTSGSYNEQFF. The CDR3 nucleotides read TGTGCCAGCGGAATTAAAACTAGCGGGAGCTACAATGAGCAGTTCTTC.

This clonotype was picked up many times. This rearrangement joins TRBV5-1 to TRBJ1-1; 8 bases agree with TRBD1. The CDR3 extends over 13 amino acids. The germline V gene has CDR1 SGHRS and CDR2 YFSETQ. Unmatched junction bases numbered 3, after V lost 4 bases and J lost 4 bases. CDR3 coding DNA: TGCGCCAGCAGCCCAGGGGGCACCACTGAAGCTTTCTTT. Protein sequence: CASSPGGTTEAFF.

The chain has TRBV7-2 and TRBJ2-7; 11 bases are shared with TRBD2. The V segment lost 1 base and the J segment 3 bases; nucleotides outside the gene matches: 5. CDR3 size: 16 residues. CDR1 and CDR2 (germline): SGHTA, FQGNSA. The CDR3 nucleotides are TGTGCCAGCAGCTTAGATGTTAGCGGGAGGGACTACGAGCAGTACTTC. This codes for CASSLDVSGRDYEQYF.

This clonotype was observed many times. The chain carries TRBV5-1 and TRBJ2-1, with D perhaps TRBD1 (5 bases). The germline gives CDR1 SGHRS, CDR2 YFSETQ. V was shortened by 4 bases and J by 2 bases, with 13 bases between the two germline ends. The CDR3 loop spans 15 amino acids. The CDR3 loop reads CASSPDSLPYNEQFF. The DNA of the CDR3 is TGCGCCAGCAGCCCTGACAGTCTTCCCTACAATGAGCAGTTCTTC. The full variable domain, rest sourced from reference TRBV5-1 and TRBJ2-1, is KAGVTQTPRYLIKTRGQQVTLSCSPISGHRSVSWYQQTPGQGLQFLFEYFSETQRNKGNFPGRFSGRQFSNSRSEMNVSTLELGDSALYLCASSPDSLPYNEQFFGPGTRLTVL.

The chain carries TRBV6-5 and TRBJ2-7; maybe TRBD2 (7 bases). The V end was cut by 6 bases, the J end by 6 bases, with 21 bases between. Germline loops: CDR1 MNHEY, CDR2 SVGAGI. The CDR3 is 15 amino acids. For the CDR3, the DNA is TGTGCCAGCAGCCGACGCGGGACGGGGGGCCTCGAGCAGTACTTC. Amino acid sequence: CASSRRGTGGLEQYF.

The sample holds many counts of this clonotype. The chain is built from TRBV2 and TRBJ2-3, with unresolved D. This CDR3 is 15 amino acids long. Trimming left V 8 bases short and J 0 bases short, with 15 bases between. CDR1 and CDR2 from the germline V gene are SNHLY and FYNNEI. The CDR3 DNA reads as TGTGCCAGCCTTAAAAGGGATCCTAGCACAGATACGCAGTATTTT. It specifies CASLKRDPSTDTQYF.

The sample holds a few counts of this clonotype. The rearrangement joins TRBV5-1 to TRBJ2-1; 9 nucleotides align to TRBD1. V trimming: 8 bases; J trimming: 4 bases; junction bases outside the gene matches: 10. The CDR3 has 15 amino acids. Per the germline V gene, CDR1 is SGHRS and CDR2 is YFSETQ. CDR3 in amino acids: CASRDRDRAYNEQFF. CDR3 DNA sequence: TGCGCCAGTAGAGACCGGGACAGGGCGTACAATGAGCAGTTCTTC.